This T cell receptor beta chain was retrieved from a study of cytomegalovirus exposure and HLA in healthy donors (dated by TCRdb to the late 2010s). Background on the whole study: In an earlier analysis of approximately 640 of the donors, 276 Gb of sequence data and 100 million or so unique TCR beta sequences from approximately 180 million T cells were reported. Genome-wide SNP genotypes for about 65% of the roughly 670 donors were used in a later genetic analysis, which treated that subset as a discovery cohort. The study was designed to test whether signatures of past pathogen exposure could be identified by cataloging public T cell receptors. Donor age, sex, ethnicity and CMV serostatus were compiled alongside the repertoire data. Rather than using new phenotypic data, the later analysis identified candidate immune exposures from TCR beta sequences and from how often those sequences occurred across donors. About 320 gigabases of sequencing data and some 85 million unique TCR sequences were included in an early release covering under 650 HLA-typed donors. Typing coverage varied by locus: roughly 620-640 donors for A, B, C, DRB1 and DQB1; some 520 for DQA1; about 600 for DPA1; approximately 470 for DPB1. Among the roughly 380 genotyped donors, under 90% belonged to the genetic ancestry cluster associated with self-reported Caucasian donors. Because of strong linkage in the cohort, a few DR-DQ haplotypes were treated as single units for association and clustering. All discovery cohort repertoires had been generated on a single sequencing platform. In addition to the first cohort of around 670 subjects, a separate validation cohort of 120 different subjects was used. The study profiled the T cell repertoires of under 700 subjects by immunosequencing and related them to cytomegalovirus serostatus. Among almost 400 genotyped donors of the cohort, an average of roughly 240,000 unique TCR beta nucleotide sequences were sequenced per donor, roughly 18% of them non-productive. To decide whether each TCR beta V gene segment behaved as functional or pseudogenic, an earlier analysis of some 570 of the donors relied on high-throughput TCR beta sequencing. A later analysis re-examined previously published TCR beta repertoires from around 670 donors and added high-resolution HLA genotyping to investigate patterns of TCR occurrence. Both class I and class II loci were covered by HLA typing, at four-digit resolution. To predict cytomegalovirus infection status, the study combined high-throughput TCR immunosequencing, statistical association of individual TCRs with disease status, and machine learning.

For this clone: Its recognized antigen is unknown. No base quality information exists; no much larger clone differs at one position.

At the junction V is shortened by 6 bases and J by 4 bases; bases outside the gene matches: 7. Measured from the cysteine to the phenylalanine, the CDR3 is 15 residues long. Just the 45-base CDR3 DNA is kept, in frame starting at base 1. In the germline V gene, CDR1 corresponds to MDHEN and CDR2 to SYDVKM. In total, approximately 610 healthy bone marrow donors made up the cohort. Cohort members were all nominally healthy when sampled, although unrecorded immune exposures were likely present. The donor was CMV seropositive and was included in the group of 290 or so seropositive cohort members. Each donor provided a peripheral blood sample, and peripheral blood mononuclear cells were used for TCR beta sequencing. The Qiagen DNeasy Blood Extraction Kit was used to extract genomic DNA from the blood cell samples. The investigation overall reported the following: A group of highly shared sequence variants was considered likely to be a technical artifact of the sequencing pipeline. At a false discovery rate of 0.05, a later analysis linked about 16,000 TCR beta sequences to specific HLA alleles. Because counts were too low, some 17 rarely observed V segments, including chromosome 9 orphons, were excluded from the earlier analysis of some 540 of the donors. A few of the identified cytomegalovirus-associated TCR beta chains were confirmed in vitro to be specific for cytomegalovirus antigens. Because some donors lacked HLA typing at each locus, the association tests relied only on the typed subset. An association between a missense DCLRE1C variant and V-gene and J-gene trimming of TCR beta chains was found in a later genetic analysis and replicated in an independent cohort. Sequencing depth was assumed to be roughly uniform across donors in the presence/absence analyses, though that assumption may not hold. It was suggested by the authors that the approach could potentially be generalized to other disease states and immunological phenotypes. The classifier was reported to diagnose cytomegalovirus status with high specificity and sensitivity in both the original cohort and the validation cohort. A later analysis found that TCR association rates varied across HLA loci, with DRB1 alleles showing the most associated TCRs and HLA-C alleles the fewest. This cohort had only TCR beta chains sequenced, and the lack of alpha or paired-chain data limited which features could be detected. According to a later analysis, parvovirus B19, influenza, CMV and Epstein-Barr virus appeared linked to several top co-occurrence clusters. CMV serostatus was the only immune exposure information available for the cohort. A further reported finding was that TCR beta sequences accurately predicted the HLA-A and HLA-B alleles for most subjects in the first cohort. A later analysis found that most CMV-associated TCR beta chains appeared HLA-restricted, with HLA associations seemingly driven largely by CMV exposure. Some IMGT-functional V segments, including TRBV6-2 and TRBV6-3, could not be distinguished by the 87-base-pair reads and were therefore excluded. When HLA alleles, especially DR and DQ, strongly co-occurred, attributing TCR associations to individual alleles was difficult. In a later analysis, HLA-associated TCR beta chains showed more clonal expansion and lower generation probabilities than non-associated chains that were equally common. In an earlier analysis of approximately 590 of the donors, most TCR beta V segments appeared in productive rearrangements about 87% or about 30% of the time, broadly matching IMGT annotations. In the study, about 150 TCR beta chains were listed as associated with cytomegalovirus. Across donors, most TCR sequences were observed very rarely, whereas some public TCRs were present in many individuals. Linkage disequilibrium might explain the correlated functional status among segregating V segments, but an unknown experimental factor could not be excluded. A later genetic analysis reported fewer N-insertions in productive TCRs among donors in an Asian-associated ancestry cluster than the roughly 640-donor mean.

Library preparation used the immunoSEQ multiplex PCR assay. For the multiplex PCR, a mixture combining 60 forward primers for TCR Vbeta segments and 13 reverse primers for TCR Jbeta segments was used. The CDR3 region of rearranged TCR beta genes was amplified from genomic DNA by a multiplex PCR assay. The Illumina HiSeq System was used to sequence the amplified TCR beta libraries as 87-base-pair reads. The authors' analysis ran thus. Across the 666 repertoires, a later analysis counted approximately 75 million unique TCR beta chains, 8.5 million to 12 million of which were shared by at least two donors. To remove PCR and sequencing errors, raw reads were error-corrected and collapsed into unique sequences using a nearest-neighbor algorithm that merged closely related sequences. CDR3 sequences were aligned to IMGT reference sequences to assign V, D and J gene segments. For a sequence to be retained, at least a six-nucleotide match to both a V gene segment and a J gene segment was required. A rearrangement was called productive if the CDR3 had no stop codons and remained in frame with V and J, and every other rearrangement was called non-productive. CDR3 was defined by IMGT convention, running from the second conserved V-encoded cysteine to the conserved J-encoded phenylalanine. The earlier analysis of a few hundred of the donors excluded any sequence lacking an unambiguous match to a single V gene segment. An earlier analysis of about 600 of the donors called V segments functional above 56.7% productive rearrangements and segregating when the between-donor standard deviation exceeded 5%. A statistical classification framework was developed to diagnose cytomegalovirus status using the catalog of TCR beta chain sequences. In a later analysis, V and J genes were assigned by comparing TCR nucleotide sequences against IMGT/GENE-DB human TR gene sequences. The TCRdist pipeline was used in a later analysis to assign CDR3 sequences and most-parsimonious VDJ recombination scenarios. In a later analysis, each TCR beta chain was defined by its CDR3 amino acid sequence together with its V-gene family, and reads without a unique V-gene family were excluded. A later analysis removed several hundred highly shared, low-generation-probability nucleotide sequences to deal with suspected cross-contamination and a sequencing artifact. A later analysis calculated a clonal expansion index for each public chain from normalized within-repertoire ranks of inferred template counts. In a later analysis, generation probabilities were computed using a VDJ recombination model fitted to out-of-frame rearrangements, and the results were checked against IGoR. In a later analysis, hypergeometric tests were used to score TCR-TCR, TCR-HLA and TCR-CMV co-occurrence, with a repertoire-size bias correction applied to TCR pairs. A later analysis estimated false discovery rates by permuting HLA or CMV assignments 20 times. A later analysis grouped co-occurring TCRs with DBSCAN, adding TCRdist sequence similarity when clustering within HLA-allele-positive subsets. Repertoires with fewer than 30,000 or more than 120,000 public chains were left out of co-occurrence clustering, as were five repertoires with anomalous nucleotide sharing. This is the immuneACCESS table as TCRdb keeps it, with only in-frame sequences that have V and J called. A part of the clones is gone; compared with another copy, unresolved V genes explain less than half, and the rest is unexplained. The D gene and trimming were derived from the DNA, and the V and J assignments and clone size from that table. Counted in this sample were about 120,000 clones; 55% to 75% of them appeared once. The ten largest clonotypes hold just under 9.5% of the sample.

The source is a woman aged 40 to 49 in good health and CMV-seropositive. The sample was PBMCs. The chain joins TRBV28 to TRBJ2-1; TRBD1 agrees with 9 junctional bases. The sequence in DNA is TGTGCCAGCAGCGGTGGGACAGGGAGTTACAATGAGCAGTTCTTC. Its translation is CASSGGTGSYNEQFF. Reference TRBV28 and TRBJ2-1 proteins supply the regions before and after the CDR3; the full variable domain is: DVKVTQSSRYLVKRTGEKVFLECVQDMDHENMFWYRQDPGLGLRLIYFSYDVKMKEKGDIPEGYSVSREKKERFSLILESASTNQTSMYLCASSGGTGSYNEQFFGPGTRLTVL.